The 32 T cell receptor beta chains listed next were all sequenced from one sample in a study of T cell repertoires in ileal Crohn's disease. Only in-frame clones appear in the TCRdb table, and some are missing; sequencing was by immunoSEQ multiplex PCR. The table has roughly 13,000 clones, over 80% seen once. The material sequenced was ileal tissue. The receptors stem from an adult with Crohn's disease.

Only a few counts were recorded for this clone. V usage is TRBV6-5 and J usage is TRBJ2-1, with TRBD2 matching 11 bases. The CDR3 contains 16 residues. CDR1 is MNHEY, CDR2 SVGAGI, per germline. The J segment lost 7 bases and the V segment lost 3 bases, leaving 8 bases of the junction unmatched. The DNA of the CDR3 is TGTGCCAGCAGTTATCGGTCTAGCGGGAGGACGAATGAGCAGTTCTTC. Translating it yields CASSYRSSGRTNEQFF.

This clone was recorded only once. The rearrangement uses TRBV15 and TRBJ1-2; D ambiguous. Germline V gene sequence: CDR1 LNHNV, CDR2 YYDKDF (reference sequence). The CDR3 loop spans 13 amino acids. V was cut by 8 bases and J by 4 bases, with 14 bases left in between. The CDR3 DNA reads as TGTGCCACCCGCCGGGGATTTGGCTATGGCTACACCTTC. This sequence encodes CATRRGFGYGYTF. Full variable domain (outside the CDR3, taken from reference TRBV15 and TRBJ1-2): DAMVIQNPRYQVTQFGKPVTLSCSQTLNHNVMYWYQQKSSQAPKLLFHYYDKDFNNEADTPDNFQSRRPNTSFCFLDIRSPGLGDTAMYLCATRRGFGYGYTFGSGTRLTVV.

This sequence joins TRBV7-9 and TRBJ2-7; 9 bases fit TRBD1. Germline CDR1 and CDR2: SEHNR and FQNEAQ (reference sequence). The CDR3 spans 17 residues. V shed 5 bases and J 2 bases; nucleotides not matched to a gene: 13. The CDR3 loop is CASSGRGTGPITYEQYF. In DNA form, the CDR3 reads TGTGCCAGCAGCGGAAGGGGGACAGGGCCCATCACCTACGAGCAGTACTTC.

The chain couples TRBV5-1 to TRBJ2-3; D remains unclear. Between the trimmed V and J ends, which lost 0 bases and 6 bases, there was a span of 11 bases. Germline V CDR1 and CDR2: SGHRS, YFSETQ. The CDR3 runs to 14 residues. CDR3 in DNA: TGCGCCAGCAGCTTGGCGGGTTCAGCGGATACGCAGTATTTT. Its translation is CASSLAGSADTQYF.

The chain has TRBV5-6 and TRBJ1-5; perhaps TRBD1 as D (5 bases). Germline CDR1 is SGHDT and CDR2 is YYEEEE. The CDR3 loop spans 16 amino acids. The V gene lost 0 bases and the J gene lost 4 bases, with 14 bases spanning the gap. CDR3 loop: CASSLDGRRGNQPQHF. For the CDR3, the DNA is TGTGCCAGCAGCTTGGATGGACGGAGGGGAAATCAGCCCCAGCATTTT.

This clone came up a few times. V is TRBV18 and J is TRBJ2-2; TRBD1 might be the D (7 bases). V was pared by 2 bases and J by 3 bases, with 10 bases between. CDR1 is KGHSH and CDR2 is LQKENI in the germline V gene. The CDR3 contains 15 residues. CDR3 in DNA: TGTGCCAGCTCACCAACCAGGGGGGACACCGGGGAGCTGTTTTTT. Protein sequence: CASSPTRGDTGELFF.

This CDR3 is CASSRQGAHNEQFF. The CDR3, as DNA: TGTGCCAGCAGTCGACAGGGGGCTCACAATGAGCAGTTCTTC. This rearrangement joins TRBV11-3 to TRBJ2-1; 10 positions agree with TRBD1. In germline, CDR1 is SGHNT, CDR2 YENEEA. V trimming: 6 bases; J trimming: 5 bases; junction bases outside the gene matches: 4. The CDR3 is 14 amino acids.

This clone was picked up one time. The CDR3 reads CASSQCSKVGWTGGRWDEQYF. The CDR3 nucleotides read TGCGCCAGCAGTCAATGTAGTAAGGTGGGTTGGACAGGGGGAAGGTGGGACGAGCAGTACTTC. V and J are TRBV23-1 and TRBJ2-7; 10 bases align to TRBD1. TRBV23-1 is reported as an ORF; its role is uncertain. After removal of 1 base from V and 5 bases from J, the junction contained 23 bases not matched to a gene. The CDR3 length is 21 residues.

This CDR3 reads CASNAGGHEQFF. The CDR3 coding sequence is TGTGCCAGCAATGCAGGGGGGCATGAGCAGTTCTTC. This chain uses TRBV27 with TRBJ2-1; maybe TRBD1 (7 bases). Deletions cut 7 bases from V and 8 bases from J, with 12 bases between. The CDR3 consists of 12 residues. The germline CDR1 and CDR2 sequences are MNHEY and SMNVEV (reference sequence).

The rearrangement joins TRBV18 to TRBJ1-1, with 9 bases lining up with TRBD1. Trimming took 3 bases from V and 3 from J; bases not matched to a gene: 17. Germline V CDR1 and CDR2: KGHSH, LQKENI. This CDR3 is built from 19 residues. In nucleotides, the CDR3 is TGTGCCAGCTCACCCCAACGACTACAACAGGGGGCGGCAGACACTGAAGCTTTCTTT. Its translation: CASSPQRLQQGAADTEAFF.

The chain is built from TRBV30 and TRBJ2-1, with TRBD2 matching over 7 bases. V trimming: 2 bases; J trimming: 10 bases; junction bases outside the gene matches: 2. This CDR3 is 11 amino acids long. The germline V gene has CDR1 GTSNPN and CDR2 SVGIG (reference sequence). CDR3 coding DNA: TGTGCCTGGAGTCGGGGAGGGGAGCAGTTCTTC. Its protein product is CAWSRGGEQFF.

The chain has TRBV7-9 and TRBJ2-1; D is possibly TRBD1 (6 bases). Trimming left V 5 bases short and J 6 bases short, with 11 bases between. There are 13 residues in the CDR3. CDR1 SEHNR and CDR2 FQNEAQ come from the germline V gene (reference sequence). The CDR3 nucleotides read TGTGCCAGCAGCCCCTCCAGGGGCAATGAGCAGTTCTTC. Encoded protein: CASSPSRGNEQFF.

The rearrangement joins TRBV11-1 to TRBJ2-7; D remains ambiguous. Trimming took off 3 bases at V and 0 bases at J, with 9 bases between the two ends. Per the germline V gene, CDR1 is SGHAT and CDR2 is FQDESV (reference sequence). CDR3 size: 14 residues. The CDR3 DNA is TGTGCCAGCAGCTTCGGCGGATACTCCTACGAGCAGTACTTC. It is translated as CASSFGGYSYEQYF.

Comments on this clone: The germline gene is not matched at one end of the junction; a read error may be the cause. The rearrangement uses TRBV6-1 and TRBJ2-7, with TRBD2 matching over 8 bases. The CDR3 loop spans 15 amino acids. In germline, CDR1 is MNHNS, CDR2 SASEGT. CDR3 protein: CASSAWGAGEYGQYF. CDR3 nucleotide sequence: TGTGCCAGCAGTGCCTGGGGAGCGGGGGAATACGGGCAGTACTTC.

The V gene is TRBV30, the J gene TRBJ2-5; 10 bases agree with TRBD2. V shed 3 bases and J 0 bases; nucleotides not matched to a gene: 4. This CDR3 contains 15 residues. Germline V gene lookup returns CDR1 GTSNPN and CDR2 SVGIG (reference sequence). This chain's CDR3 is CAWSLAGVYQETQYF. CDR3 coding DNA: TGTGCCTGGAGCCTAGCGGGGGTGTACCAAGAGACCCAGTACTTC.

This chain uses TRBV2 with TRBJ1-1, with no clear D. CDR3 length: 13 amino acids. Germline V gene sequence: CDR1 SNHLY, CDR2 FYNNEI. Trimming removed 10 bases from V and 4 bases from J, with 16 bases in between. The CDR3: CATPNRETTEAFF. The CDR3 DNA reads TGTGCCACCCCCAACAGAGAGACCACTGAAGCTTTCTTT. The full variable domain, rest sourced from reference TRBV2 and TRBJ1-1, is EPEVTQTPSHQVTQMGQEVILRCVPISNHLYFYWYRQILGQKVEFLVSFYNNEISEKSEIFDDQFSVERPDGSNFTLKIRSTKLEDSAMYFCATPNRETTEAFFGQGTRLTVV.

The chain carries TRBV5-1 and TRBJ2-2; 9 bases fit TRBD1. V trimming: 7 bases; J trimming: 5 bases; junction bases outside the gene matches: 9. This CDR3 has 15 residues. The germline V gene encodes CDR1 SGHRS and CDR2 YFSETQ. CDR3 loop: CASRWDRELTGELFF. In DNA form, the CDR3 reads TGCGCCAGCCGCTGGGACAGGGAGTTGACCGGGGAGCTGTTTTTT.

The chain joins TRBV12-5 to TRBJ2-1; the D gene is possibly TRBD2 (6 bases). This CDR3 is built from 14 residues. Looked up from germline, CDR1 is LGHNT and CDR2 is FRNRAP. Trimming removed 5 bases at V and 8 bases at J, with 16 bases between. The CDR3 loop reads CASGPPGVFHEQFF. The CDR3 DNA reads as TGTGCTAGTGGTCCCCCGGGGGTATTCCATGAGCAGTTCTTC.

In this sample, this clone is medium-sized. This CDR3 reads CASSLSLDVPYEQYF. The CDR3, as DNA: TGTGCCAGCAGCTTGTCACTAGACGTTCCCTACGAGCAGTACTTC. The chain is built from TRBV5-4 and TRBJ2-7, with D perhaps matching TRBD2 (5 bases). Looked up from germline, CDR1 is SGHNT and CDR2 is YYREEE (reference sequence). The CDR3 extends over 15 amino acids. Trimming left V 1 base short and J 2 bases short, with 13 bases between.

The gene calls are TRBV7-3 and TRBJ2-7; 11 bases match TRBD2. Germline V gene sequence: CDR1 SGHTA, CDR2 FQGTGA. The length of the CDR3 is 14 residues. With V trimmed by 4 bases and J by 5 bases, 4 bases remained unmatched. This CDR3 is CASSSSGRSNEQYF. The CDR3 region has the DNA TGTGCCAGCAGCTCTAGCGGGAGGTCTAACGAGCAGTACTTC.

The CDR3 bases are TGTGCCAGCAGCGCAGGGACAGCATACGAGCAGTACTTC. This encodes CASSAGTAYEQYF. V usage is TRBV9 and J usage is TRBJ2-7; TRBD1 aligns across 7 bases. V trimming: 3 bases; J trimming: 4 bases; junction bases outside the gene matches: 4. The CDR3 is 13 amino acids. CDR1 and CDR2 (germline): SGDLS, YYNGEE.

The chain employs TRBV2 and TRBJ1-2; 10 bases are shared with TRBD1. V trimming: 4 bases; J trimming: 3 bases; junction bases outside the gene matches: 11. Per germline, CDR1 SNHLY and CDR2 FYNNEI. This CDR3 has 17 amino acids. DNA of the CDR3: TGTGCCAGCAGTGGTCCCCCGGGACAGGGGTTCGACTATGGCTACACCTTC. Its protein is CASSGPPGQGFDYGYTF. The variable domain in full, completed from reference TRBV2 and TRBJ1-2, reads EPEVTQTPSHQVTQMGQEVILRCVPISNHLYFYWYRQILGQKVEFLVSFYNNEISEKSEIFDDQFSVERPDGSNFTLKIRSTKLEDSAMYFCASSGPPGQGFDYGYTFGSGTRLTVV.

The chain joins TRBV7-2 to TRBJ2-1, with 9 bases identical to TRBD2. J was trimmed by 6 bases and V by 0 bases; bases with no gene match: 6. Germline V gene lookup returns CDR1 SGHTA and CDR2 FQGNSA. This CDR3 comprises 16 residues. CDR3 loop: CASSLALSGGFNEQFF. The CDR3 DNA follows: TGTGCCAGCAGCTTAGCTCTTAGCGGGGGCTTCAATGAGCAGTTCTTC.

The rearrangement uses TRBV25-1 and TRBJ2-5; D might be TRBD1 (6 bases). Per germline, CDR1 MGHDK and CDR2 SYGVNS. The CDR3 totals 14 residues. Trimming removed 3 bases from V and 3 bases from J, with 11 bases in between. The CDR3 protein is CASSEPHREETQYF. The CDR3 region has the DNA TGTGCCAGCAGTGAGCCCCACAGGGAAGAGACCCAGTACTTC.

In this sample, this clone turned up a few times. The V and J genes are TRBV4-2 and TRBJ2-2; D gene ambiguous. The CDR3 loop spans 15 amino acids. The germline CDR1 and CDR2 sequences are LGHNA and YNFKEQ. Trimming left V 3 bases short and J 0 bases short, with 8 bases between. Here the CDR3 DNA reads TGTGCCAGCAGCCATGCGGCCGCGAACACCGGGGAGCTGTTTTTT. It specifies CASSHAAANTGELFF.

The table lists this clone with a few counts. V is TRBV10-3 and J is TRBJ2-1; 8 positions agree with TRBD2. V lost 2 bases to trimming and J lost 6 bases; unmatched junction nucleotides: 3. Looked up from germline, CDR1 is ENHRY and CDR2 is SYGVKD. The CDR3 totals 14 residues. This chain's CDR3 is CAISEGLAGNEQFF. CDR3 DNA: TGTGCCATCAGTGAGGGACTAGCAGGCAATGAGCAGTTCTTC.

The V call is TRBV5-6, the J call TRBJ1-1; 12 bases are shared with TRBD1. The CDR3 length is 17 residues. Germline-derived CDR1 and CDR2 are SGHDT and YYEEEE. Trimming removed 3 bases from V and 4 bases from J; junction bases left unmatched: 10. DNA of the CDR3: TGTGCCAGCAGCTCCCGGGACAGGGGGCGTTCTAGCACTGAAGCTTTCTTT. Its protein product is CASSSRDRGRSSTEAFF. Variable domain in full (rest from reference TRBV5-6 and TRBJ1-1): DAGVTQSPTHLIKTRGQQVTLRCSPKSGHDTVSWYQQALGQGPQFIFQYYEEEERQRGNFPDRFSGHQFPNYSSELNVNALLLGDSALYLCASSSRDRGRSSTEAFFGQGTRLTVV.

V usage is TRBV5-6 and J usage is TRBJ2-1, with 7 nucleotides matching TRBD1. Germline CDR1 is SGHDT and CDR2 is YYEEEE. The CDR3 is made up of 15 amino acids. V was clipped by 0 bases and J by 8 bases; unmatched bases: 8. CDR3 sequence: CASSLVQTGQDEQFF. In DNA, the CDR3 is TGTGCCAGCAGCTTGGTACAGACAGGGCAGGATGAGCAGTTCTTC.

The CDR3 DNA reads TGTGCCAGCAGCCAGTCGCTAGCGGGAGAGATGGAGACCCAGTACTTC. It yields the protein CASSQSLAGEMETQYF. The rearrangement joins TRBV4-2 to TRBJ2-5; 10 bases map to TRBD2. The CDR3 length is 16 residues. J gave up 5 bases and V 3 bases, and 9 bases lay outside the gene matches. Germline loops: CDR1 LGHNA, CDR2 YNFKEQ.

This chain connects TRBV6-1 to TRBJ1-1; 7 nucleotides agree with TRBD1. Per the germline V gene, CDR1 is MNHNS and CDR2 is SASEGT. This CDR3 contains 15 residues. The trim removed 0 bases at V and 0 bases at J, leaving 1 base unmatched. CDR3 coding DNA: TGTGCCAGCAGTGAAGCAGGGGGCCTGAACACTGAAGCTTTCTTT. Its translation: CASSEAGGLNTEAFF.

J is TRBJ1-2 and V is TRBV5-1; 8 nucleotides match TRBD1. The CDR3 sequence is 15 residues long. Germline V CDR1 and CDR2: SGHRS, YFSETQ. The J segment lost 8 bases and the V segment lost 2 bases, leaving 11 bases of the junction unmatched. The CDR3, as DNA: TGCGCCAGCAGCTTTGGAGACAGGGGTGTGGGGGGCTACACCTTC. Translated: CASSFGDRGVGGYTF.

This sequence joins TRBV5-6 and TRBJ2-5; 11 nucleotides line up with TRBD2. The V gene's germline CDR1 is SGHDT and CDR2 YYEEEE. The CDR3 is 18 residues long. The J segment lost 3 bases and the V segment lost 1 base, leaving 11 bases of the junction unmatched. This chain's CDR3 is CASSLTLGTSGEKETQYF. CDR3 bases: TGTGCCAGCAGCTTGACGTTAGGGACTAGCGGAGAGAAAGAGACCCAGTACTTC.